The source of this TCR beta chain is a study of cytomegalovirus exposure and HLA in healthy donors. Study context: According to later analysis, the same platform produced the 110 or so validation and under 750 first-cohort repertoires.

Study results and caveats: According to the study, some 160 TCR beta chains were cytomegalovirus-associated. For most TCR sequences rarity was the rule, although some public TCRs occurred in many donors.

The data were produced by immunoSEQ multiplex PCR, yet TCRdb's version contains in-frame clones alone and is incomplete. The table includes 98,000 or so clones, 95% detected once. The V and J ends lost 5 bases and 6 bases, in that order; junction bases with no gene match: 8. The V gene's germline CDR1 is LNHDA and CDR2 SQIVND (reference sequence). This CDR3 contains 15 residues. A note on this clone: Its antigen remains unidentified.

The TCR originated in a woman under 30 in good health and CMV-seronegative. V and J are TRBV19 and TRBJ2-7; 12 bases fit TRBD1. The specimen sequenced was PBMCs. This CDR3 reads CASSSRDRGLIEQYF. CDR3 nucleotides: TGTGCCAGTAGTTCCCGGGACAGGGGGCTGATCGAGCAGTACTTC.